These T cell receptor beta chains were read from a single sample in a study of CD8 T cells in ankylosing spondylitis. TCRdb called the 5' RACE reads again in MiXCR, with one record for every CDR3 protein. The data hold roughly 180,000 distinct CDR3 sequences, with around a tenth observed a single time. Sequencing was carried out using blood, either unsorted or a sorted T cell fraction (not recorded which). Every receptor here comes from a male donor with ankylosing spondylitis or in good health (not recorded which). The CDR3 runs from the conserved cysteine through the conserved F or W. Each record gives: V gene, J gene, CDR3 protein.

>TRBV7-8|TRBJ1-2
CASSTPGGTGGFYGYTF
>TRBV10-3|TRBJ1-1
CAISGTGGTEAFF
>TRBV7-9|TRBJ2-7
CASSTHPWEQYF
>TRBV12-3/TRBV12-4|TRBJ2-5
CASSFGAGIETQYF
>TRBV5-6|TRBJ1-1
CASSVVPTGRNTEAFF
>TRBV14|TRBJ2-2
CASSQVVARGELFF
>TRBV3-1|TRBJ1-6
CASSPRLGEGSPLHF
>TRBV3-1|TRBJ2-1
CASSRVGNEQFF
>TRBV12-3/TRBV12-4|TRBJ1-1
CASSLQGLYTEAFF
>TRBV5-1|TRBJ2-7
CASSLVSYSYEQYF
>TRBV7-9|TRBJ1-1
CASSLAQGWNTEAFF
>TRBV7-9|TRBJ2-7
CASSLRDREDEQYF
>TRBV5-5|TRBJ1-3
CASSSGQGYTNTIYF
>TRBV6-2/TRBV6-3|TRBJ2-7
CASRSLVGGQYF
>TRBV6-1|TRBJ2-3
CASRGAGETDTQYF
>TRBV6-1|TRBJ2-5
CASKEYGTVRTRVETQYF
>TRBV5-1|TRBJ1-1
CASSRLAGAGANTEAFF
>TRBV4-3|TRBJ2-1
CASSPDWSGTNEQFF
>TRBV20-1|TRBJ2-3
CSANGLAGRSSTDTQYF
>TRBV12-3/TRBV12-4|TRBJ1-1
CASRMGGLNTEAFF
>TRBV12-3/TRBV12-4|TRBJ2-6
CASALAGANVLTF
>TRBV12-3/TRBV12-4|TRBJ2-5
CASSPTRTNQETQYF
>TRBV9|TRBJ2-5
CASSVQQGLGETQYF
>TRBV29-1|TRBJ2-1
CSVEKASGVTAYNEQFF
>TRBV24-1|TRBJ2-3
CATSDPALGVSTDTQYF
>TRBV27|TRBJ2-1
CASPGLAGPLGEQFF
>TRBV4-3|TRBJ2-2
CASSQDRGIRTGELFF
>TRBV20-1|TRBJ2-5
CSASKQGGDGETQYF
>TRBV15|TRBJ1-1
CATSRDFVNTEAFF
>TRBV12-3/TRBV12-4|TRBJ2-5
CASSSTEERGTQYF
>TRBV2|TRBJ2-3
CASSEGVLRDTQYF
>TRBV30|TRBJ2-2
CALTGVTGELFF
>TRBV29-1|TRBJ2-3
CSVGEGDTQYF
>TRBV27|TRBJ1-2
CASRSPPQGNYGYTF
>TRBV5-5|TRBJ2-5
CASSVVGGRREETQYF
>TRBV2|TRBJ2-2
CASRPTGFTGELFF
>TRBV12-3/TRBV12-4|TRBJ2-5
CASSSRGAETQYF
>TRBV5-4|TRBJ1-2
CASSPGQGNGYTF
>TRBV5-6|TRBJ1-1
CASSLVGGEAFF
>TRBV11-2|TRBJ2-7
CASSLAGGPRYEQYF
>TRBV18|TRBJ2-3
CASSYPQGDTQYF
>TRBV12-3/TRBV12-4|TRBJ2-3
CASSLAGLADTDTQYF
>TRBV6-1|TRBJ2-5
CASSARKHAGTGKETQYF
>TRBV7-2|TRBJ2-1
CASSLIRGRYNEQFF
>TRBV24-1|TRBJ1-1
CATSYRGTEGAFF
>TRBV12-3/TRBV12-4|TRBJ1-4
CASSSGTVDEKLFF
>TRBV25-1|TRBJ2-6
CASSSNDRGGSGANVLTF
>TRBV5-1|TRBJ2-5
CASSSTGQGRETQYF
>TRBV20-1|TRBJ2-1
CSARWNPPHEQFF